The 28 T cell receptor beta chains in this list originate from one sample, sequenced in a study of T cell responses to AZD1222 COVID-19 vaccine. TCRdb keeps only in-frame clones here, not all; method: immunoSEQ multiplex PCR. Among about 67,000 clones listed, 84% were seen once. Here the sequenced sample was peripheral blood, taken on day 0 of AZD1222 vaccination. These receptors all stem from an adult in good health.

The chain combines TRBV19 with TRBJ1-2; perhaps TRBD1 as D (6 bases). CDR3 size: 15 residues. Trimming cost V 5 bases and J 1 base, with 14 bases left between them. Per germline, CDR1 LNHDA and CDR2 SQIVND (reference sequence). The CDR3 DNA reads as TGTGCCAGTAGTTCGTCCAGGGGTGGTAACTATGGCTACACCTTC. This encodes CASSSSRGGNYGYTF.

This clone was observed a handful of times. The rearrangement uses TRBV5-1 and TRBJ1-1, with D uncertain. The CDR3 contains 16 residues. The ends were cut back, 0 bases at V and 4 bases at J, with 16 bases in the middle. CDR1 SGHRS and CDR2 YFSETQ come from the germline V gene. The CDR3 sequence: CASSLVLGKRATEAFF. The CDR3 coding sequence is TGCGCCAGCAGCTTGGTGTTGGGGAAGCGAGCCACTGAAGCTTTCTTT. The full variable domain, rest sourced from reference TRBV5-1 and TRBJ1-1, is KAGVTQTPRYLIKTRGQQVTLSCSPISGHRSVSWYQQTPGQGLQFLFEYFSETQRNKGNFPGRFSGRQFSNSRSEMNVSTLELGDSALYLCASSLVLGKRATEAFFGQGTRLTVV.

This clone has just one count. The V gene is TRBV4-3, the J gene TRBJ1-2; no clear D. Germline V gene sequence: CDR1 LGHNA, CDR2 YSLEER. CDR3 length: 14 amino acids. The germline V and J ends were trimmed by 0 bases and 1 base, with 6 bases remaining between them. CDR3 sequence reads: CASSQERINYGYTF. In DNA, the CDR3 is TGCGCCAGCAGCCAAGAGCGGATTAACTATGGCTACACCTTC.

The chain joins TRBV25-1 to TRBJ1-4; D is unclear. V was trimmed by 5 bases and J by 0 bases, leaving 13 bases between them. In germline, CDR1 is MGHDK, CDR2 SYGVNS. CDR3 length equals 16 residues. The CDR3 region is CASSMHGEATNEKLFF. CDR3 DNA: TGTGCCAGCAGTATGCACGGGGAAGCAACTAATGAAAAACTGTTTTTT.

The chain recombines TRBV7-9 with TRBJ2-2, with a weak D call TRBD2 (7 bases). CDR3 length: 16 amino acids. With 5 bases removed from V and 3 bases from J, the gap between germline ends came to 16 bases. Germline V lookup: CDR1 SEHNR, CDR2 FQNEAQ (reference sequence). Written as DNA, the CDR3 is TGTGCCAGCAGCCGTCCGGGGGGCGAGTACACCGGGGAGCTGTTTTTT. It codes for CASSRPGGEYTGELFF.

V gene TRBV19 combines with J gene TRBJ2-7; the match to TRBD1 covers 8 bases. The CDR3 loop spans 15 amino acids. V shed 9 bases and J 6 bases; nucleotides not matched to a gene: 16. Germline V lookup: CDR1 LNHDA, CDR2 SQIVND (reference sequence). CDR3 DNA: TGTGCCAGCTCCTTAGTCGGGACAGGAGCAGTCGAGCAGTACTTC. It codes for CASSLVGTGAVEQYF.

The chain employs TRBV9 and TRBJ1-6; perhaps TRBD1 as D (5 bases). This CDR3 contains 16 residues. The V gene's germline CDR1 is SGDLS and CDR2 YYNGEE. Trimming took 4 bases from V and 5 from J, leaving 16 bases between them. In nucleotides, the CDR3 is TGTGCCAGCAGCCAGGGAGGGACCCCGGATAATTCACCCCTCCACTTT. It translates to CASSQGGTPDNSPLHF.

A single count supports this clone. The chain recombines TRBV20-1 with TRBJ1-1; D uncertain. Germline assignment: CDR1 DFQATT and CDR2 SNEGSKA (reference sequence). V lost 4 bases and J lost 1, with 4 bases in between. This CDR3 spans 11 amino acids. The CDR3 is CSAIENTEAFF. Here the CDR3 DNA reads TGCAGTGCTATTGAGAACACTGAAGCTTTCTTT.

As regards this clone: One end of the junction varies from germline; a read error may be responsible. This sequence joins TRBV7-2 and TRBJ1-2; tentative D call: TRBD1 (6 bases). The CDR3 consists of 11 residues. Germline loops: CDR1 SGHTA, CDR2 FQGNSA. The CDR3 spells CASSLDGTSSF. CDR3 bases: TGTGCCAGCAGCTTAGATGGGACAAGTTCTTTC.

There are a few counts of this clone. The V gene is TRBV5-1, the J gene TRBJ1-2, with unresolved D. From germline, CDR1 is SGHRS and CDR2 YFSETQ. Trimming took 1 base from V and 5 from J, leaving 12 bases between them. The CDR3 consists of 14 residues. CDR3 protein: CASSLNAKSYGYTF. Written as DNA, the CDR3 is TGCGCCAGCAGCTTGAATGCTAAATCATATGGCTACACCTTC.

The chain is built from TRBV5-4 and TRBJ1-1, with D perhaps matching TRBD1 (5 bases). V dropped 3 bases and J dropped 0 bases, with 12 bases sitting between them. Germline lookup yields CDR1 SGHNT and CDR2 YYREEE (reference sequence). CDR3 length: 15 residues. CDR3 protein: CASSSPGPLNTEAFF. DNA of the CDR3: TGTGCCAGCAGCTCCCCGGGGCCGTTGAACACTGAAGCTTTCTTT.

The chain links TRBV6-2 or TRBV6-3 to TRBJ2-7; D tentatively fits TRBD1 or TRBD2 (5 bases each). Trimming took 0 bases from V and 6 from J, leaving 15 bases between them. The germline CDR1 and CDR2 sequences are MNHEY and SVGEGT. The CDR3 consists of 15 residues. CDR3 sequence reads: CASSYSKSGASEQYF. Here the CDR3 DNA reads TGTGCCAGCAGTTACTCGAAGTCCGGGGCGAGCGAGCAGTACTTC.

This clone has just a few counts. The rearrangement uses TRBV19 and TRBJ2-1; 11 nucleotides agree with TRBD2. The junction had 10 bases not matched to a gene; V was cut back by 5 bases and J by 7 bases. Germline V lookup: CDR1 LNHDA, CDR2 SQIVND (reference sequence). This CDR3 comprises 16 residues. The CDR3 bases are TGTGCCAGTAGTGTTAGCGGGGGGGGCCCCCGGAATGAGCAGTTCTTC. Encoded protein: CASSVSGGGPRNEQFF.

V usage is TRBV2 and J usage is TRBJ1-1; D gene unclear. The germline gives CDR1 SNHLY, CDR2 FYNNEI. This CDR3 is 10 amino acids long. The V end lost 4 bases, the J end lost 11 bases, and 8 bases lay between the germline ends. The CDR3 DNA sequence: TGTGCCAGCAGTGCGGGAAGGGCTTTCTTT. Translation gives CASSAGRAFF.

This clone was seen just once. The V call is TRBV7-2, the J call TRBJ1-1; no reliable D call. The CDR3 loop spans 15 amino acids. The ends were cut back, 5 bases at V and 5 bases at J, with 18 bases in the middle. Germline CDR1 and CDR2: SGHTA and FQGNSA. The CDR3 DNA reads as TGTGCCAGCAGCCCCTTCACGGAAGCACGGACTGAAGCTTTCTTT. It yields the protein CASSPFTEARTEAFF.

The chain's CDR3 is CASTEWQGEHTEAFF. CDR3 DNA sequence: TGTGCCAGTACTGAATGGCAGGGAGAGCACACTGAAGCTTTCTTT. The chain recombines TRBV19 with TRBJ1-1, with D maybe TRBD1 (5 bases). Per the germline V gene, CDR1 is LNHDA and CDR2 is SQIVND (reference sequence). The CDR3 spans 15 residues. V gave up 7 bases and J gave up 3 bases, with 18 bases separating them. Supplemented by reference TRBV19 and TRBJ1-1, the full variable domain reads DGGITQSPKYLFRKEGQNVTLSCEQNLNHDAMYWYRQDPGQGLRLIYYSQIVNDFQKGDIAEGYSVSREKKESFPLTVTSAQKNPTAFYLCASTEWQGEHTEAFFGQGTRLTVV.

This clone occurred a few times. The genes are TRBV7-2 and TRBJ1-6; D not certain. CDR1 SGHTA and CDR2 FQGNSA come from the germline V gene. The CDR3 is made up of 11 amino acids. The V end was cut by 2 bases, the J end by 7 bases, with 0 bases between. CDR3 in amino acids: CASSLNSPLHF. The CDR3, as DNA: TGTGCCAGCAGCTTAAATTCACCCCTCCACTTT.

The chain carries TRBV29-1 and TRBJ2-3; perhaps TRBD2 as D (6 bases). This CDR3 has 14 amino acids. The V end was cut by 4 bases, the J end by 8 bases, with 19 bases between. CDR1 is SQVTM, CDR2 ANQGSEA, per germline. CDR3 sequence reads: CSVATSSPSGTQYF. CDR3 in DNA: TGCAGCGTTGCGACTAGTTCCCCCTCGGGTACGCAGTATTTT.

The CDR3 loop reads CSVLKPPDVSTDTQYF. CDR3 in DNA: TGCAGCGTGCTTAAGCCACCGGACGTTAGCACAGATACGCAGTATTTT. The chain couples TRBV29-1 to TRBJ2-3; no clear D. The V end was cut by 6 bases, the J end by 0 bases, with 19 bases between. CDR1 and CDR2 (germline): SQVTM, ANQGSEA. The CDR3 spans 16 residues.

V and J are TRBV11-3 and TRBJ2-1; D unresolved. The CDR3 is 13 amino acids. V was clipped by 0 bases and J by 5 bases, with 5 bases between them. From germline, CDR1 is SGHNT and CDR2 YENEEA. CDR3 sequence (DNA): TGTGCCAGCAGCTTAGACCGACACAATGAGCAGTTCTTC. Encoded protein: CASSLDRHNEQFF.

The chain combines TRBV27 with TRBJ2-7; D remains ambiguous. This CDR3 comprises 13 residues. V was trimmed by 8 bases and J by 5 bases, leaving 16 bases between them. CDR1 is MNHEY and CDR2 is SMNVEV in the germline V gene (reference sequence). The CDR3 reads CASGWTFGNEQYF. The CDR3 region has the DNA TGTGCCAGCGGGTGGACCTTTGGTAACGAGCAGTACTTC.

This chain links TRBV5-1 with TRBJ2-5; D call uncertain. This CDR3 spans 13 amino acids. Germline V gene sequence: CDR1 SGHRS, CDR2 YFSETQ. Trimming shortened V by 4 bases and J by 4 bases, and 11 bases separated the two germline ends. Here the CDR3 reads CASSPGSTETQYF. The CDR3, as DNA: TGCGCCAGCAGCCCCGGGTCAACAGAGACCCAGTACTTC.

The V call is TRBV7-2, the J call TRBJ1-2; perhaps TRBD1 as D (5 bases). Deletions cut 4 bases from V and 6 bases from J, with 9 bases between. The CDR3 covers 12 residues. Per germline, CDR1 SGHTA and CDR2 FQGNSA. In DNA form, the CDR3 reads TGTGCCAGCAGCTCCCTGGGGGATGGCTACACCTTC. It codes for CASSSLGDGYTF.

The chain links TRBV7-2 to TRBJ1-2; possible D gene TRBD1, 6 bases. CDR1 is SGHTA and CDR2 is FQGNSA in the germline V gene. The CDR3 contains 13 residues. V was cut by 4 bases and J by 8 bases, with 14 bases left in between. DNA for the CDR3: TGTGCCAGCAGCTCTTGGAGGGGGGAAGGCTACACCTTC. Encoded protein: CASSSWRGEGYTF. The full variable domain, with the rest looked up from reference TRBV7-2 and TRBJ1-2, is GAGVSQSPSNKVTEKGKDVELRCDPISGHTALYWYRQSLGQGLEFLIYFQGNSAPDKSGLPSDRFSAERTGGSVSTLTIQRTQQEDSAVYLCASSSWRGEGYTFGSGTRLTVV.

V gene TRBV7-8 combines with J gene TRBJ2-7; 8 bases agree with TRBD2. There are 14 residues in the CDR3. CDR1 and CDR2 (germline): SGHVS, FQNEAQ. V trimming: 2 bases; J trimming: 7 bases; junction bases outside the gene matches: 7. CDR3 nucleotides: TGTGCCAGCAGCTTAACGGGAGGGCCAGGGGAGCAGTACTTC. It is translated as CASSLTGGPGEQYF.

The DNA for the CDR3 is TGTGCCAGCACTGGACTAGCCTTTAGGGAGCAGTTCTTC. Translation gives CASTGLAFREQFF. The chain recombines TRBV6-5 with TRBJ2-1, with TRBD2 identical over 8 bases. The CDR3 is 13 residues long. V was clipped by 7 bases and J by 10 bases; unmatched bases: 9. The germline V gene encodes CDR1 MNHEY and CDR2 SVGAGI.

V is TRBV7-9 and J is TRBJ1-5, with TRBD1 matching over 10 bases. Germline CDR1 SEHNR, CDR2 FQNEAQ (reference sequence). This CDR3 has 15 amino acids. Trimming removed 5 bases from V and 3 bases from J; junction bases left unmatched: 4. CDR3 protein: CASSQGQGINQPQHF. CDR3 sequence (DNA): TGTGCCAGCAGCCAGGGACAGGGGATCAATCAGCCCCAGCATTTT.

The CDR3 protein is CASSPTFGYTF. In DNA, the CDR3 is TGTGCCAGCAGCCCCACCTTTGGCTACACCTTC. This chain uses TRBV28 with TRBJ1-2; D is unresolved. V shed 6 bases and J shed 7 bases, with 9 bases lying between them. CDR3 length: 11 residues. Per germline, CDR1 MDHEN and CDR2 SYDVKM.